This TCR beta chain derives from a study of blood T cell repertoires in COVID-19. Whole-study context: Whether acute or convalescent, the COVID-19 samples came from the United States, Italy and Spain. In each case, the material was cDNA or gDNA derived from T cells, B-cell-depleted T cells, or PBMCs.

V lost 6 bases and J lost 8, with 12 bases in between. The CDR3 length is 12 residues. Germline V gene lookup returns CDR1 SNHLY and CDR2 FYNNEI. Original processing notes: Reference gene primers were amplified, and this amplification served to estimate nucleated cell counts. Here immunoSEQ multiplex PCR was the method, and the copy in TCRdb shows in-frame clones only, minus some. The V and J calls and clone size were taken over from that table, and D and trimming were inferred from the DNA. The table includes approximately 140,000 clones, approximately 80% detected once. The sequencing sample was made of peripheral blood. J is TRBJ2-3 and V is TRBV2; TRBD1 is a possible D gene (6 bases). The TCR comes from a human donor in a cohort sampled during active COVID-19. The CDR3 region is CASSAGVGTQYF. Here the CDR3 DNA reads TGTGCCAGCAGCGCAGGGGTGGGTACGCAGTATTTT.